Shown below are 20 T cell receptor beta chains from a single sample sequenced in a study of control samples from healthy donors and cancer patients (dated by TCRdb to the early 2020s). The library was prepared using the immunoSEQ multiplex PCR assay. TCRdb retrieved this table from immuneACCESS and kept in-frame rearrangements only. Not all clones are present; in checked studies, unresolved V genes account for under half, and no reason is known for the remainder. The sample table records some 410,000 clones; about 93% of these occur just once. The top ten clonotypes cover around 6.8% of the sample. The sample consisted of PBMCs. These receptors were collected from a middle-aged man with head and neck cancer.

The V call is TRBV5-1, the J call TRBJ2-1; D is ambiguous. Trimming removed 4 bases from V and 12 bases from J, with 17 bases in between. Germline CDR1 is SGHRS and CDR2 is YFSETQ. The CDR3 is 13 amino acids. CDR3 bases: TGCGCCAGCAGCGACCCGGGCTCCCCGGGGCAGTTCTTC. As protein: CASSDPGSPGQFF.

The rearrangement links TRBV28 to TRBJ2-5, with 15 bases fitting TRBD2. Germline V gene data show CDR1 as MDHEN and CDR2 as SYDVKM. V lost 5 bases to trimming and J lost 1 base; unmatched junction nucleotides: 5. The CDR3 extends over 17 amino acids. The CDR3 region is CASSPWTSGGAQETQYF. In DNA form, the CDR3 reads TGTGCCAGCAGTCCCTGGACTAGCGGGGGGGCCCAAGAGACCCAGTACTTC.

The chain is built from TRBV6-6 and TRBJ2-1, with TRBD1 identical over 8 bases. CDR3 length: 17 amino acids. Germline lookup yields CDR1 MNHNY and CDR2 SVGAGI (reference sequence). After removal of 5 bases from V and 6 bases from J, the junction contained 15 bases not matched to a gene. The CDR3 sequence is CASSRSPGGPIANEQFF. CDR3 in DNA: TGTGCCAGCAGTCGTTCGCCAGGGGGCCCTATCGCCAATGAGCAGTTCTTC.

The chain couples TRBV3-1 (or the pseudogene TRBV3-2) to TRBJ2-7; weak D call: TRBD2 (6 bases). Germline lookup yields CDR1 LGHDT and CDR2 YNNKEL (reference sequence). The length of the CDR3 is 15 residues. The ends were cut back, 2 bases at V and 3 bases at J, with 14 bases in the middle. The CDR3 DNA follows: TGTGCCAGCAGCCAAATGGGACTGCAGGTCTACGAGCAGTACTTC. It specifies CASSQMGLQVYEQYF.

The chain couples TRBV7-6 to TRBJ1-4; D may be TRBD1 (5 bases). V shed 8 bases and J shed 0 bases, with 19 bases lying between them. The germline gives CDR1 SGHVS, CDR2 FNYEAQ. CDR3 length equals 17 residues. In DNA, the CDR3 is TGTGCCAGCCGGGAAGGCAGGGCAAGTGCAACTAATGAAAAACTGTTTTTT. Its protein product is CASREGRASATNEKLFF. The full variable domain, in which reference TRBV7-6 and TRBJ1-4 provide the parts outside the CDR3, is GAGVSQSPRYKVTKRGQDVALRCDPISGHVSLYWYRQALGQGPEFLTYFNYEAQQDKSGLPNDRFSAERPEGSISTLTIQRTEQRDSAMYRCASREGRASATNEKLFFGSGTQLSVL.

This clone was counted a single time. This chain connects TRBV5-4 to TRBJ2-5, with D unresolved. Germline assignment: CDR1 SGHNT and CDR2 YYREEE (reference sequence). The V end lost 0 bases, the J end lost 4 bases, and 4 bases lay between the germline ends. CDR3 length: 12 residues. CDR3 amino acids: CASSLEGETQYF. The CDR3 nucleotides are TGTGCCAGCAGCTTGGAGGGAGAGACCCAGTACTTC.

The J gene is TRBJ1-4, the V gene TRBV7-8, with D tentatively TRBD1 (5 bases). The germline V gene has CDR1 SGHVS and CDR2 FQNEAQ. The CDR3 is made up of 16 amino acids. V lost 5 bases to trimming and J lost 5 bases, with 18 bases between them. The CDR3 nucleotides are TGTGCCAGCAGCCAGAACCGGGACCACCAGAATGAAAAACTGTTTTTT. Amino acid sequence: CASSQNRDHQNEKLFF. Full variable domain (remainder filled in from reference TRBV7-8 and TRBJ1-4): GAGVSQSPRYKVAKRGQDVALRCDPISGHVSLFWYQQALGQGPEFLTYFQNEAQLDKSGLPSDRFFAERPEGSVSTLKIQRTQQEDSAVYLCASSQNRDHQNEKLFFGSGTQLSVL.

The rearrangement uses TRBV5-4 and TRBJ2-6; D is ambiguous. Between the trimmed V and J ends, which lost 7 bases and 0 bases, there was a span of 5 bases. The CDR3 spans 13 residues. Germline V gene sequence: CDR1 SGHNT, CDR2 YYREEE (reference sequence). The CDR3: CASLLSGANVLTF. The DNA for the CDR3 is TGTGCCAGCCTCCTCTCTGGGGCCAACGTCCTGACTTTC.

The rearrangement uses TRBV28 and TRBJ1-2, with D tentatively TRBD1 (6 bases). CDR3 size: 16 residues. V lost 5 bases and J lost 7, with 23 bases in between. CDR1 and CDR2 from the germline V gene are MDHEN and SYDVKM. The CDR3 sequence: CASSTGFAAGVSGYTF. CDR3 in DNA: TGTGCCAGCAGTACAGGGTTTGCGGCGGGGGTGAGTGGCTACACCTTC.

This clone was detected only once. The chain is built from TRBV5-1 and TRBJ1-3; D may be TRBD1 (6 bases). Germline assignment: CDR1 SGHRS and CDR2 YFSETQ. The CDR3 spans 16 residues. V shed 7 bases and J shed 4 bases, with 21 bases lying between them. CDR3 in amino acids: CASRRDAAGEGNTIYF. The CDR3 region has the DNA TGCGCCAGCCGTCGTGATGCTGCAGGGGAAGGAAACACCATATATTTT.

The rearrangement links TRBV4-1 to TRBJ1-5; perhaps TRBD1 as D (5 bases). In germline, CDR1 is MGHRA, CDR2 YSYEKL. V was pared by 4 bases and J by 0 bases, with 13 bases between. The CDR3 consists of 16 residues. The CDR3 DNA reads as TGCGCCAGCAGCCCGGGGGGGGGTCTTAGCAATCAGCCCCAGCATTTT. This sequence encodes CASSPGGGLSNQPQHF.

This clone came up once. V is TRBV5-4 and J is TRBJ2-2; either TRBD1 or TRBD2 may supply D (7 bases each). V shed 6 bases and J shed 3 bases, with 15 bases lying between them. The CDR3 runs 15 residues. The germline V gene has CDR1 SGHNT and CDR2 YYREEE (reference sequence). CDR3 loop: CASNLQGRDTGELFF. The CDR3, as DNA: TGTGCCAGCAACCTACAGGGGAGGGACACCGGGGAGCTGTTTTTT.

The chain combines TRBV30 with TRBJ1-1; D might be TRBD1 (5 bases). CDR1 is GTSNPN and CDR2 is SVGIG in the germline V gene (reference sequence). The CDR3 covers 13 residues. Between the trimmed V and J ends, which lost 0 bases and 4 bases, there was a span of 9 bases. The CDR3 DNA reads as TGTGCCTGGAGTGTACTAGGGGCCACTGAAGCTTTCTTT. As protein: CAWSVLGATEAFF.

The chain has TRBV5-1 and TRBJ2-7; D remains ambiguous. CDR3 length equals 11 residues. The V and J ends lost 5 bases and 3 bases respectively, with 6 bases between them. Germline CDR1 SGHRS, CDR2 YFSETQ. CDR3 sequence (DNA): TGCGCCAGCAGAGATGTCTACGAGCAGTACTTC. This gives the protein CASRDVYEQYF.

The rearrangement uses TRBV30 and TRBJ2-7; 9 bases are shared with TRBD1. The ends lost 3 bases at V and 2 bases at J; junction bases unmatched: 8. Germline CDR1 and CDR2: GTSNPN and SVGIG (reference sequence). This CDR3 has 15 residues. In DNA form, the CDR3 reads TGTGCCTGGAGGGCCCTGGGGACAGGGACCTACGAGCAGTACTTC. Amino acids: CAWRALGTGTYEQYF.

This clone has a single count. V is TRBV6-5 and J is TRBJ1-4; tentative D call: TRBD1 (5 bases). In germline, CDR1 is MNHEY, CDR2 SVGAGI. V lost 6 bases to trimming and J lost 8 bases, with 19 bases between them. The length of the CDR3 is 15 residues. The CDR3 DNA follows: TGTGCCAGCAGCGTGAGGGCGGCAGGGAAGGAAAAACTGTTTTTT. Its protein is CASSVRAAGKEKLFF.

The CDR3 region is CASSARGDSGTDTQYF. As DNA, the CDR3 is TGTGCCAGCAGCGCCCGTGGGGATAGCGGGACAGATACGCAGTATTTT. This chain links TRBV9 with TRBJ2-3; 7 nucleotides line up with TRBD2. The CDR3 has 16 residues. J lost 3 bases, V lost 3 bases, and 10 bases had no gene match. The germline CDR1 and CDR2 sequences are SGDLS and YYNGEE. The full variable domain, rest sourced from reference TRBV9 and TRBJ2-3, is DSGVTQTPKHLITATGQRVTLRCSPRSGDLSVYWYQQSLDQGLQFLIQYYNGEERAKGNILERFSAQQFPDLHSELNLSSLELGDSALYFCASSARGDSGTDTQYFGPGTRLTVL.

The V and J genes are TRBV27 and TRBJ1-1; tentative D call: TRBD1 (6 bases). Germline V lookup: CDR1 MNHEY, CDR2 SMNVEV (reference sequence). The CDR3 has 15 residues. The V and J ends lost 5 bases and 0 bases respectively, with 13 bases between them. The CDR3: CASSPRTEMNTEAFF. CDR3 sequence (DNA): TGTGCCAGCAGTCCGCGGACAGAAATGAACACTGAAGCTTTCTTT.

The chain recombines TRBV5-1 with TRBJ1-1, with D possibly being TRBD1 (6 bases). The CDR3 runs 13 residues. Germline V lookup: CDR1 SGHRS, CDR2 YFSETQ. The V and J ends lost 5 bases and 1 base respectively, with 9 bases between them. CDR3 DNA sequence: TGCGCCAGCAGTACGACAGGGAACACTGAAGCTTTCTTT. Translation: CASSTTGNTEAFF.

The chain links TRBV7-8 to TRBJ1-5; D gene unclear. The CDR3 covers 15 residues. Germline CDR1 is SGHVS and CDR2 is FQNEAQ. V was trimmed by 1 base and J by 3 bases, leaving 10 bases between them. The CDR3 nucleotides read TGTGCCAGCAGCTTAGAGGGAATACTCAATCAGCCCCAGCATTTT. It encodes CASSLEGILNQPQHF.